This paragraph reports one T cell receptor beta chain. Its antigen is not identified. This sample was included in a study of siplizumab effects on memory and regulatory T cells. Study results and caveats: Suppressive function of proliferating Tregs from siplizumab cultures was not confirmed.

The assay looked at about 100,000 TCR templates in each sample. Sequencing used immunoSEQ multiplex PCR; TCRdb keeps in-frame clones, though not all of them. The table records 80,000 to 130,000 clones, about 91% of them present only once. Sequencing was done on a sample of CD4+ T cells sorted from blood. The TCR comes from a human donor in good health. Some clones in this sample may be carry-over from other donors' samples.

CDR3 in DNA: TGTGCCAGCAGTCGGTCTAGCGGGATCCCTAACGAGCAGTACTTC. It yields the protein CASSRSSGIPNEQYF. This rearrangement joins TRBV6-1 to TRBJ2-7; TRBD2 aligns across 9 bases. This CDR3 has 15 amino acids. Germline CDR1 reads MNHNS; CDR2 reads SASEGT. V was pared by 5 bases and J by 5 bases, with 10 bases of the junction left unmatched.